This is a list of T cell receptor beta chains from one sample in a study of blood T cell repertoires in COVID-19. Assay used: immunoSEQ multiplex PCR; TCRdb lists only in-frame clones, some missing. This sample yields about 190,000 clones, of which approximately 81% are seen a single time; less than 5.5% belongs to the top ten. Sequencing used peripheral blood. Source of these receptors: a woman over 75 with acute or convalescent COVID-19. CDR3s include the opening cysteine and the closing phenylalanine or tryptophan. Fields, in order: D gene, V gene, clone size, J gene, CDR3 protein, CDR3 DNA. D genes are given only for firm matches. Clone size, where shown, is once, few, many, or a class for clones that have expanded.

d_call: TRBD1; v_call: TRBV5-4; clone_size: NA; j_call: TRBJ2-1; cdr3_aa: CASSVGTESYNEQFF; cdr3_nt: TGTGCCAGCAGCGTCGGGACAGAATCCTACAATGAGCAGTTCTTC
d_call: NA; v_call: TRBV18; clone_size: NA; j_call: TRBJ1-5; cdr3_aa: CASSAGGEHNQPQHF; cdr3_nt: TGTGCCAGCTCAGCGGGAGGGGAGCACAATCAGCCCCAGCATTTT
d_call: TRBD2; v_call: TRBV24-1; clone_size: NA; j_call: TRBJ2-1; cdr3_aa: CATSDRTSGSYNEQFF; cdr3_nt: TGTGCCACCAGTGACCGGACTAGCGGTTCCTACAATGAGCAGTTCTTC
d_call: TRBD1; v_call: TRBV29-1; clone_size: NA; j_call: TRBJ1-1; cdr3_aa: CSFSPGTGVGTEAFF; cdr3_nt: TGCAGCTTCAGTCCCGGGACAGGGGTTGGCACTGAAGCTTTCTTT
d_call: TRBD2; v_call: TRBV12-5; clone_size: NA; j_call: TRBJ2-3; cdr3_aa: CASGFGREGRSGSTDTQYF; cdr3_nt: TGTGCTAGTGGTTTTGGGCGGGAGGGCCGGTCGGGTAGTACAGATACGCAGTATTTT
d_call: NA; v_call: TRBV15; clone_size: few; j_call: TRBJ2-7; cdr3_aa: CATSRQGYSYEQYF; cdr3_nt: TGTGCCACCAGCAGACAGGGCTACTCCTACGAGCAGTACTTC
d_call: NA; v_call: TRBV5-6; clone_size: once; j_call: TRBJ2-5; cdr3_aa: CASSLSPESGMTQYF; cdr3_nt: TGTGCCAGCAGCTTATCTCCAGAGTCAGGAATGACCCAGTACTTC
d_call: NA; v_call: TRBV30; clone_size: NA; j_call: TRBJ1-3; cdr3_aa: CAWGGPVSGNTIYF; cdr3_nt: TGTGCCTGGGGGGGCCCAGTCTCTGGAAACACCATATATTTT
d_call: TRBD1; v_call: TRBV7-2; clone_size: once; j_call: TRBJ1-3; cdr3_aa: CASSPHTTGVGNTIYF; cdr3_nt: TGTGCCAGCAGCCCCCATACGACAGGGGTTGGAAACACCATATATTTT
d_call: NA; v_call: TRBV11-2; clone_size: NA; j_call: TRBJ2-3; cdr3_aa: CASSLILATTDTQYF; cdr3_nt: TGTGCCAGCAGCTTAATCCTAGCGACCACAGATACGCAGTATTTT
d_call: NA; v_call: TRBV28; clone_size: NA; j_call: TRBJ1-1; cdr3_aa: CASSLRRTEAFF; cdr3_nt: TGTGCCAGCAGCTTAAGGAGGACTGAAGCTTTCTTT
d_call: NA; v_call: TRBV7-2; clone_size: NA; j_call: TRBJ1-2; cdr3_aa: CASSLGRGRGNYGYTF; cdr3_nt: TGTGCCAGCAGCTTAGGGAGGGGCCGGGGGAACTATGGCTACACCTTC
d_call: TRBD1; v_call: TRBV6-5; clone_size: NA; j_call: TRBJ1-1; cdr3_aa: CASRKYGGDRVAFF; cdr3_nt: TGTGCCAGCAGAAAGTACGGAGGGGACAGGGTAGCTTTCTTT
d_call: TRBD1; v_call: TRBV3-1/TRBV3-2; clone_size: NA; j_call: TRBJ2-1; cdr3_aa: CASSQGGTGGEQFF; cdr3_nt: TGTGCCAGCAGCCAAGGAGGGACAGGGGGTGAGCAGTTCTTC
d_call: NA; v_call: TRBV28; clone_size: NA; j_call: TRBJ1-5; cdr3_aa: CASDRGSYQPQHF; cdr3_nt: TGTGCCAGCGACCGGGGGAGCTATCAGCCCCAGCATTTT
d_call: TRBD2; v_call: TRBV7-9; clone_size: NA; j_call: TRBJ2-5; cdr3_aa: CASSLASGRLQETQYF; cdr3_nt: TGTGCCAGCAGCTTAGCTAGCGGGAGGCTCCAAGAGACCCAGTACTTC
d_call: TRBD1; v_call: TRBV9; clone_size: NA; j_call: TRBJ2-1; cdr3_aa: CASSVGDRAYNEQFF; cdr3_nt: TGTGCCAGCAGCGTAGGAGACAGGGCCTACAATGAGCAGTTCTTC
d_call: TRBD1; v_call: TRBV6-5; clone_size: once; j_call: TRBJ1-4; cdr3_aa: CASSYAGTDTPEKLFF; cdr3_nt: TGTGCCAGCAGTTACGCCGGGACAGACACCCCTGAAAAACTGTTTTTT
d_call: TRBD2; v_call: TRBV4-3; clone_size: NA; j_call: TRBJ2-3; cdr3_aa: CASSQVWSGRAGTDTQYF; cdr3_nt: TGCGCCAGCAGCCAAGTTTGGAGCGGGAGGGCGGGAACAGATACGCAGTATTTT
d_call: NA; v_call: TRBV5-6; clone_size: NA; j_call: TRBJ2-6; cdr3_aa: CASSLWGAGANVLTF; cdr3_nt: TGTGCCAGCAGCTTGTGGGGGGCTGGGGCCAACGTCCTGACTTTC
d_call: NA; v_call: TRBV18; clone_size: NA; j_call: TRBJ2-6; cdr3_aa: CASSPKSQASGANVLTF; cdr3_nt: TGTGCCAGCTCACCAAAAAGTCAGGCGTCTGGGGCCAACGTCCTGACTTTC
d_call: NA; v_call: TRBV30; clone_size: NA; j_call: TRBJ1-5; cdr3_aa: CAWSGDLGQPQHF; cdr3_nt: TGTGCCTGGAGTGGGGACTTAGGACAGCCCCAGCATTTT
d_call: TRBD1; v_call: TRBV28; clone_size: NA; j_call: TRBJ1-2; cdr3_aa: CASSSPGQGNYGYTF; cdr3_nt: TGTGCCAGCAGTTCACCGGGACAGGGGAACTATGGCTACACCTTC
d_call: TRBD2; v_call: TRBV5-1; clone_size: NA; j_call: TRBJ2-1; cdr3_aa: CASSLPLAGNNEQFF; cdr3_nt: TGCGCCAGCAGCTTGCCACTAGCGGGGAACAATGAGCAGTTCTTC
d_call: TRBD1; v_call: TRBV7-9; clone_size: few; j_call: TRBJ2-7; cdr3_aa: CASSSPGQGVYEQYF; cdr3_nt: TGTGCCAGCAGCTCTCCGGGACAGGGGGTCTACGAGCAGTACTTC
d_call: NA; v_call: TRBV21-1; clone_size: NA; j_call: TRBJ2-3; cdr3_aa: CASSIPTGLTDTQYF; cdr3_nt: TGTGCCAGCAGCATTCCGACAGGACTCACAGATACGCAGTATTTT
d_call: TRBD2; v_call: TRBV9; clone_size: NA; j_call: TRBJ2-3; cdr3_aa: CASSVAAGGPDTQYF; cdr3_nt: TGTGCCAGCAGCGTTGCAGCGGGAGGGCCAGATACGCAGTATTTT